The subject of this entry is one T cell receptor (beta chain). What it binds is not known. This specimen belongs to a study of CD8 T cells in ankylosing spondylitis. Whole-study results and caveats: What appeared characteristic of ankylosing spondylitis blood was a TCR beta motif of fewer than ten highly homologous variants. The disease-linked clones had a CD8+ phenotype and low blood frequencies.

Construction of TCR beta libraries was performed using quantitative 5'-RACE with molecular barcodes. A single record per CDR3 protein comes from TCRdb applying MiXCR to the 5' RACE reads. Of 650,000 to 800,000 distinct CDR3 sequences in the sample, over 15% are singletons; the top ten hold approximately 18%. This CDR3 is 14 amino acids long. Trimming shortened V by 0 bases and J by 7 bases, and 13 bases separated the two germline ends. Looked up from germline, CDR1 is ENHRY and CDR2 is SYGVKD. The sample taken for sequencing was blood, either unsorted or a sorted T cell fraction (not recorded which). This sequence joins TRBV10-3 and TRBJ2-7, with unresolved D. The TCR comes from a male donor with ankylosing spondylitis. This CDR3 is CAISESRDRTEQYF. The CDR3 DNA is TGTGCCATCAGTGAGTCCCGTGACCGCACAGAGCAGTACTTC.